This T cell receptor beta chain was sequenced during a study of T cell responses to AZD1222 COVID-19 vaccine. General study findings and limits: Repertoires were obtained only post-peak T cell response. It should be noted that donors were predominantly white British and more often female, and clonal diversity was possibly underestimated. Nearly half of spike-specific TCRs reportedly go after variant regions that carry no mutations.

Remarks on this clone: The target antigen is unknown.

Trimming removed 4 bases from V and 4 bases from J, with 18 bases in between. This CDR3 is 16 amino acids long. CDR1 and CDR2 from the germline V gene are LGHNA and YNFKEQ. Assay used: immunoSEQ multiplex PCR; TCRdb lists only in-frame clones, some missing. This table holds 120,000 to 150,000 clones, approximately 89% found once. The source is an adult in good health. The source was peripheral blood, collected on day 0 of AZD1222 vaccination. This chain connects TRBV4-2 to TRBJ2-3; D may correspond to TRBD1 or TRBD2 (6 bases each). Here the CDR3 reads CASSLGGPTVSDTQYF. The CDR3, as DNA: TGTGCCAGCAGCCTTGGGGGGCCAACGGTGTCAGATACGCAGTATTTT.